The table lists the clone carrying this T cell receptor beta chain with a count of one. As yet, its antigen is unknown. Germline assignment: CDR1 MNHNS and CDR2 SASEGT. V lost 5 bases and J 4 bases, leaving 14 bases between the germline ends. The CDR3 covers 14 residues. These data belong to a study of cytomegalovirus exposure and HLA in healthy donors. Whole-study findings and limits: In an earlier analysis, most TCR beta V segments were productive about 87% or about 30% of the time. It was confirmed in vitro that a few of the CMV-associated chains were specific for CMV antigens. Based on reports, TCR beta sequences accurately predicted HLA-A and HLA-B alleles for most subjects.

The primer mix had 60 Vbeta and 13 Jbeta primers. The protocol was immunoSEQ multiplex PCR, while the TCRdb copy is restricted to in-frame clones and leaves out a portion. The table records around 110,000 clones, around 72% of them present only once. The source of this sequence is a woman aged 40 to 49 in good health and CMV-seropositive. V is TRBV6-1 and J is TRBJ2-5, with D tentatively TRBD1 (7 bases). The material sequenced was PBMCs. CDR3: CASSSSGGRETQYF. CDR3 sequence (DNA): TGTGCCAGCAGTTCCTCAGGGGGGAGAGAGACCCAGTACTTC.